The 8 T cell receptor beta chains below were found in one sample sequenced in a study of blood T cell repertoires in COVID-19. The repertoire was sequenced with immunoSEQ multiplex PCR; TCRdb's copy has only in-frame clones and lacks some. The table includes 250,000 to 300,000 clones, 90% detected once. The material sequenced was peripheral blood. Receptor source: a woman aged 55-70 years with COVID-19, enrolled during active disease.

This chain connects TRBV6-5 to TRBJ1-4; 7 positions agree with TRBD1. The CDR3 runs to 14 residues. The germline gives CDR1 MNHEY, CDR2 SVGAGI. V lost 5 bases, J lost 7 bases, and 7 bases stayed unmatched. DNA for the CDR3: TGTGCCAGCAGTCCGGGACAGTTACGTGAAAAACTGTTTTTT. Protein product: CASSPGQLREKLFF.

The CDR3 coding sequence is TGCGCCAGCAGCCAACCATTGACTAGCGGGGGGGCCGTGGAGACCCAGTACTTC. This codes for CASSQPLTSGGAVETQYF. The chain links TRBV4-1 to TRBJ2-5; 14 bases fit TRBD2. Germline V gene sequence: CDR1 MGHRA, CDR2 YSYEKL. The CDR3 totals 18 residues. V trimming: 2 bases; J trimming: 5 bases; junction bases outside the gene matches: 10.

The CDR3 DNA is TGTGCCAGTAGTATTAGTGCGGCTAGCGATTGGAGTACGCAGTATTTT. Protein: CASSISAASDWSTQYF. V gene TRBV19 combines with J gene TRBJ2-3; D possibly corresponds to TRBD2 (6 bases). Germline V lookup: CDR1 LNHDA, CDR2 SQIVND (reference sequence). V dropped 3 bases and J dropped 8 bases, with 21 bases sitting between them. This CDR3 spans 16 amino acids.

The chain employs TRBV10-3 and TRBJ2-7; 12 bases are shared with TRBD1. The V segment lost 8 bases and the J segment 6 bases; nucleotides outside the gene matches: 5. CDR3 length: 13 residues. The germline V gene encodes CDR1 ENHRY and CDR2 SYGVKD. As DNA, the CDR3 is TGTGCCATCGATGAGGGACAGGGGGCCGAGCAGTACTTC. It translates to CAIDEGQGAEQYF.

The genes are TRBV19 and TRBJ1-4; no firm D call. The length of the CDR3 is 15 residues. The V end lost 6 bases, the J end lost 8 bases, and 19 bases lay between the germline ends. Germline assignment: CDR1 LNHDA and CDR2 SQIVND (reference sequence). This CDR3 is CASSGGQNLREKLFF. DNA of the CDR3: TGTGCCAGTAGCGGTGGGCAGAACCTTAGGGAAAAACTGTTTTTT.

The chain couples TRBV3-1 (or the pseudogene TRBV3-2) to TRBJ2-1; TRBD2 is a possible D gene (6 bases). CDR3 size: 15 residues. Germline CDR1 reads LGHDT; CDR2 reads YNNKEL (reference sequence). V lost 5 bases, J lost 9 bases, and 20 bases lay in between. The CDR3 DNA reads as TGTGCCAGCAGCGCGGCCCAAGGAGGGTCGGTTGAGCAGTTCTTC. Protein sequence: CASSAAQGGSVEQFF.

The count of this clone is one. V gene TRBV18 combines with J gene TRBJ2-5, with 7 bases lining up with TRBD2. The germline V gene has CDR1 KGHSH and CDR2 LQKENI. The V gene end was trimmed by 3 bases and the J gene end by 0 bases; junction bases not matched to a gene: 13. The CDR3 covers 18 residues. This CDR3 reads CASSPRRVAGDYQETQYF. The CDR3 DNA sequence: TGTGCCAGCTCACCCCGTCGAGTGGCGGGGGATTACCAAGAGACCCAGTACTTC. The whole variable domain, filled in from reference TRBV18 and TRBJ2-5, reads NAGVMQNPRHLVRRRGQEARLRCSPMKGHSHVYWYRQLPEEGLKFMVYLQKENIIDESGMPKERFSAEFPKEGPSILRIQQVVRGDSAAYFCASSPRRVAGDYQETQYFGPGTRLLVL.

The gene calls are TRBV3-1 (or the pseudogene TRBV3-2) and TRBJ1-5; 9 bases are shared with TRBD1. CDR3 length equals 14 residues. Germline CDR1 is LGHDT and CDR2 is YNNKEL (reference sequence). Trimming removed 5 bases from V and 3 bases from J; junction bases left unmatched: 2. The CDR3 loop is CASSWTGVNQPQHF. CDR3 coding DNA: TGTGCCAGCAGCTGGACAGGGGTCAATCAGCCCCAGCATTTT.